The clone carrying this T cell receptor beta chain was detected only a few times. Its antigen is not known. This sample was taken from a study of beta chain features in type 1 diabetes. Broader study findings: Significant though moderate, a shortening of TCRB CDR3s appeared in all four CD4+ subsets of Type 1 diabetes patients. Sampled from patients, naive, central memory and Treg TCRB repertoires appeared more similar than those sampled from healthy donors.

As every portion of the isolated RNA was reverse transcribed, the sequencing read expressed TCRB transcripts. The repertoire was sequenced with immunoSEQ multiplex PCR; TCRdb's copy has only in-frame clones and lacks some. Of roughly 150,000 clones in the sample, around 10% were seen once. Trimming cost V 5 bases and J 7 bases, with 21 bases left between them. The CDR3 contains 16 residues. Germline-derived CDR1 and CDR2 are MDHEN and SYDVKM. Blood was drawn once from each donor into heparinised tubes. The draws averaged about 110 mL. Via CD45RO/CCR7/CD25/CD127/CD95/CD27, cells of the CD4+ naive, central memory, regulatory and stem cell-like memory subsets were sorted.

This TCR was recovered from a man younger than 35 in good health. V is TRBV28 and J is TRBJ2-1; D may correspond to TRBD1 or TRBD2 (6 bases each). What was sequenced was central memory CD4+ T cells from blood. The DNA of the CDR3 is TGTGCCAGCAGTCAAAACCTGGGGGGCGGTGGTAATGAGCAGTTCTTC. This sequence encodes CASSQNLGGGGNEQFF.